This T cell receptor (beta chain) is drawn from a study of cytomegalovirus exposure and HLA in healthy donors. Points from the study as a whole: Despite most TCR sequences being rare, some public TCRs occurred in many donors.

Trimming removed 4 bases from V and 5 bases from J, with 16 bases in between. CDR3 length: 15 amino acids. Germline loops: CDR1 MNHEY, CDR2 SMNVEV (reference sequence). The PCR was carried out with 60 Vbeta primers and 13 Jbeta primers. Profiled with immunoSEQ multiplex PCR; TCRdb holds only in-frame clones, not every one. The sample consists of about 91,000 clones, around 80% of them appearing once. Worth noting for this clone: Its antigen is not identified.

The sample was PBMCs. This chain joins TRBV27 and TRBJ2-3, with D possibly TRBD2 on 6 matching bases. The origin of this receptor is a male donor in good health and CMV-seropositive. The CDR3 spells CASSSTPGAGDTQYF. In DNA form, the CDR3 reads TGTGCCAGCAGTTCTACCCCGGGAGCGGGAGATACGCAGTATTTT.